This T cell receptor beta chain was sequenced for a study of T cell responses to AZD1222 COVID-19 vaccine. Study results and caveats: Breadth and depth of Spike-specific TCRs rose after two AZD1222 doses. The repertoires were collected only after the peak T cell response. There were mostly white British donors and more females than males, and clonal diversity was possibly underestimated.

Note on this clone: The target antigen is unknown.

V shed 2 bases and J 4 bases; nucleotides not matched to a gene: 16. The CDR3 extends over 19 amino acids. Germline-derived CDR1 and CDR2 are MNHNS and SASEGT. Using immunoSEQ multiplex PCR, the repertoire was profiled, and TCRdb retains in-frame clones only, with some absent. The data hold about 130,000 clones, with 90% observed a single time. The sequence was obtained from an adult in good health. Specimen: peripheral blood, collected on day 0 of MenACWY control vaccination. J is TRBJ2-3 and V is TRBV6-1, with 9 nucleotides matching TRBD2. CDR3: CASSESVWRGGGRSDTQYF. CDR3 coding DNA: TGTGCCAGCAGTGAAAGTGTCTGGCGGGGGGGCGGGAGGTCAGATACGCAGTATTTT.